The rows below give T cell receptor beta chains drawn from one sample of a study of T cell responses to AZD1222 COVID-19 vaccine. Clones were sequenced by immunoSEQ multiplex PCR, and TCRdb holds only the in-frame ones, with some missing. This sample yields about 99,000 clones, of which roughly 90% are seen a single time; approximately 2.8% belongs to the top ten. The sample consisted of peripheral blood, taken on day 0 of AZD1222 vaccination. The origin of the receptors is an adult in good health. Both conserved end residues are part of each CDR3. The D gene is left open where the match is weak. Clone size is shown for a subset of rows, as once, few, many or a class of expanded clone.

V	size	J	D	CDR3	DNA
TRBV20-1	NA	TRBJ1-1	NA	CSARLNTEAFF	TGCAGTGCTAGATTGAACACTGAAGCTTTCTTT
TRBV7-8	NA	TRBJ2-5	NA	CASSLVLGSQETQYF	TGTGCCAGCAGCTTAGTGCTGGGCAGCCAAGAGACCCAGTACTTC
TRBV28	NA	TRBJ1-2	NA	CASSFAAGHGYTF	TGTGCCAGCAGTTTTGCGGCAGGGCATGGCTACACCTTC
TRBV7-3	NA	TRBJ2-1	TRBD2	CASSLNGGTSLYNEQFF	TGTGCCAGCAGCTTAAACGGAGGGACTAGCTTGTACAATGAGCAGTTCTTC
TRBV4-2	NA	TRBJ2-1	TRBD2	CASSQVSGTSGNEQFF	TGTGCCAGCAGCCAAGTTTCTGGGACTAGTGGCAATGAGCAGTTCTTC
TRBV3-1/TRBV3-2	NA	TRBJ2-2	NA	CASSPAISGELFF	TGTGCCAGCAGCCCTGCGATCTCCGGGGAGCTGTTTTTT
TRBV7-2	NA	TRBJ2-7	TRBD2	CASSLVGTSGYEQYF	TGTGCCAGCAGCTTAGTAGGGACTAGCGGATACGAGCAGTACTTC
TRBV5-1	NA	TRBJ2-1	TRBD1	CASSRRQGNNEQFF	TGCGCCAGCAGCAGGCGACAGGGAAACAATGAGCAGTTCTTC
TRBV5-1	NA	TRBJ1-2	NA	CASSLQGFGYTF	TGCGCCAGCAGCTTACAGGGTTTTGGCTACACCTTC
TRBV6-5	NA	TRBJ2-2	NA	CASSFSGTRETGELFF	TGTGCCAGCAGTTTTAGCGGCACTAGGGAAACCGGGGAGCTGTTTTTT
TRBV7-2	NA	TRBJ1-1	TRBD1	CASSLGPSRGQTEAFF	TGTGCCAGCAGCTTAGGTCCTAGCAGGGGGCAAACTGAAGCTTTCTTT
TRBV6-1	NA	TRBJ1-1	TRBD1	CASSELGQDGEAFF	TGTGCCAGCAGTGAGTTGGGACAGGACGGTGAAGCTTTCTTT
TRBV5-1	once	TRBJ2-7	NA	CASSHVGEQYF	TGCGCCAGCAGCCACGTGGGCGAGCAGTACTTC
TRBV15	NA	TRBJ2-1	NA	CATSRVYLNSDNEQFF	TGTGCCACCAGCAGAGTCTATCTTAACTCCGACAATGAGCAGTTCTTC
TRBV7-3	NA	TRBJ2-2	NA	CASRTDSFFGELFF	TGTGCCAGCAGAACGGACTCGTTTTTCGGGGAGCTGTTTTTT
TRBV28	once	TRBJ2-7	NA	CASSFGVSYEQYF	TGTGCCAGCAGTTTCGGGGTGTCCTACGAGCAGTACTTC
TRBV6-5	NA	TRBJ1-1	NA	CASSRGSTEAFF	TGTGCCAGCAGCAGGGGTAGTACTGAAGCTTTCTTT
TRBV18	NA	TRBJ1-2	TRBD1	CASSPTGQGVYGYTF	TGTGCCAGCTCACCAACCGGACAGGGGGTCTATGGCTACACCTTC
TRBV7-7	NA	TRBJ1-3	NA	CASSLAAEPGNTIYF	TGTGCCAGCAGCTTAGCAGCGGAACCCGGAAACACCATATATTTT
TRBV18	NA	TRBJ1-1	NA	CASSPLAELSMNTEAFF	TGTGCCAGCTCACCACTCGCAGAACTAAGTATGAACACTGAAGCTTTCTTT
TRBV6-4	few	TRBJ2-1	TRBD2	CASSEGLAGDEQFF	TGTGCCAGCAGTGAAGGACTAGCGGGAGATGAGCAGTTCTTC
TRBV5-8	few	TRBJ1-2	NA	CASSLARGYTF	TGTGCCAGCAGCTTGGCCAGAGGCTACACCTTC
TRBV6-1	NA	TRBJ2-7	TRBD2	CASSETRLAVSYEQYF	TGTGCCAGCAGTGAAACAAGGCTAGCGGTCTCCTACGAGCAGTACTTC
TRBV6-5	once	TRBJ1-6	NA	CASSYDFLAGTPLHF	TGTGCCAGCAGTTATGATTTCCTGGCGGGGACACCCCTCCACTTT
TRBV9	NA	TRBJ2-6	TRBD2	CASSTLAGAGANVLTF	TGTGCCAGCAGCACCTTAGCGGGAGCTGGGGCCAACGTCCTGACTTTC
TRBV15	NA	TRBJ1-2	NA	CATSRDTLGRALDYGYTF	TGTGCCACCAGCAGAGATACCTTGGGGAGGGCGTTGGACTATGGCTACACCTTC
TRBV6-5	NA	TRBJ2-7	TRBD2	CASLTGGAYEQYF	TGTGCCAGCTTAACTGGGGGGGCCTACGAGCAGTACTTC
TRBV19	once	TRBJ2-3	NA	CASSGPYTDTQYF	TGTGCCAGTAGTGGGCCGTACACAGATACGCAGTATTTT
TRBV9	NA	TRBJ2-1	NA	CASSAVGDFSYNEQFF	TGTGCCAGCAGCGCCGTGGGGGACTTCTCCTACAATGAGCAGTTCTTC
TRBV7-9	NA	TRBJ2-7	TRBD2	CASSLGIGTSGYEQYF	TGTGCCAGCAGCTTAGGGATCGGGACTAGCGGCTACGAGCAGTACTTC
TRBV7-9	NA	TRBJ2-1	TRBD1	CASSLGTGGASAEFF	TGTGCCAGCAGCTTAGGGACAGGGGGCGCCTCCGCGGAGTTCTTC
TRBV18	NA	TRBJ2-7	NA	CASSPISGQNEQYF	TGTGCCAGCTCACCAATCTCCGGGCAAAACGAGCAGTACTTC
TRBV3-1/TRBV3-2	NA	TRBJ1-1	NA	CASSPRRNTEAFF	TGTGCCAGCAGCCCCAGGAGGAACACTGAAGCTTTCTTT
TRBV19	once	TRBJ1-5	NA	CASNPGPYSNQPQHF	TGTGCCAGTAATCCGGGGCCATATAGCAATCAGCCCCAGCATTTT
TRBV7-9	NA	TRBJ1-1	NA	CASYETGNTEAFF	TGTGCCAGCTACGAGACCGGGAACACTGAAGCTTTCTTT
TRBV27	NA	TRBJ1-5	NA	CASTLSGASNQPQHF	TGTGCCAGCACCCTCTCCGGGGCTAGCAATCAGCCCCAGCATTTT
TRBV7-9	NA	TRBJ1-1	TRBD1	CASSRSRDRGINTEAFF	TGTGCCAGCAGCCGAAGTCGAGACAGGGGCATTAACACTGAAGCTTTCTTT
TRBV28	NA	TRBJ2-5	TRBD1	CASSPRTGDQTQYF	TGTGCCAGCAGTCCCAGGACAGGGGACCAGACCCAGTACTTC
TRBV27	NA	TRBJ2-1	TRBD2	CASSPPSGSSYNEQFF	TGTGCCAGCAGTCCCCCTAGCGGGAGCTCCTACAATGAGCAGTTCTTC
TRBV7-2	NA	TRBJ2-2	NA	CASSLSRLVTGELFF	TGTGCCAGCAGCTTATCCCGACTAGTCACCGGGGAGCTGTTTTTT
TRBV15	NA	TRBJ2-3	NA	CATSRGIADTQYF	TGTGCCACCAGCAGGGGAATTGCAGATACGCAGTATTTT
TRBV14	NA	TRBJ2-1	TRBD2	CASSHRAGVAGEQFF	TGTGCCAGCAGCCACAGAGCGGGAGTCGCTGGTGAGCAGTTCTTC
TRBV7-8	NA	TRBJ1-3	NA	CASSLVGGTGNTIYF	TGTGCCAGCAGCTTAGTAGGGGGTACTGGAAACACCATATATTTT
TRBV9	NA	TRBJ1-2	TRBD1	CASSLTGGYGYTF	TGTGCCAGCAGCTTAACAGGGGGCTATGGCTACACCTTC
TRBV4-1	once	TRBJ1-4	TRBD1	CASTPGPGTVGALSEKLFF	TGCGCCAGCACCCCAGGTCCCGGGACAGTGGGCGCTCTGAGTGAAAAACTGTTTTTT